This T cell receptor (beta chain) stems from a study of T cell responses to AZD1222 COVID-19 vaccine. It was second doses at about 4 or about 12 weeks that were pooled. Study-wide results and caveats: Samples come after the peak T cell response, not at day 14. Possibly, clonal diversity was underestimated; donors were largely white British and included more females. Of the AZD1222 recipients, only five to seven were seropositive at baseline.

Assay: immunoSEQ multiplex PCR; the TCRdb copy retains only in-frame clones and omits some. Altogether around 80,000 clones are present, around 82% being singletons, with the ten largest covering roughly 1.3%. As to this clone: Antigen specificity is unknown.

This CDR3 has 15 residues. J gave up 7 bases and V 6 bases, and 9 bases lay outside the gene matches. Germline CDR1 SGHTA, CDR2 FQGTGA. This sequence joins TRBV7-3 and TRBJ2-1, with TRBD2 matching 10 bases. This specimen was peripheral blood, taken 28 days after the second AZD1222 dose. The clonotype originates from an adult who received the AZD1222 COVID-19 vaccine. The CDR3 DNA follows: TGTGCCAGCAGTTGGGGAAGCGGGAGGGAGAATGAGCAGTTCTTC. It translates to CASSWGSGRENEQFF.